Each of the 15 T cell receptor beta chains below was sequenced from the same sample in a study of cytomegalovirus exposure and HLA in healthy donors. PCR primers comprised 60 Vbeta and 13 Jbeta primers. TCRdb's table, derived via immunoSEQ multiplex PCR, lists solely in-frame clones and lacks some. The table records around 100,000 clones, around 76% of them present only once. Sample: PBMCs. The receptor source for this set is a woman younger than 30 in good health and CMV-seropositive.

The rearrangement links TRBV27 to TRBJ1-3; 7 bases fit TRBD1. Germline V CDR1 and CDR2: MNHEY, SMNVEV (reference sequence). The CDR3 loop spans 16 amino acids. Losses at the gene ends were 4 bases for V and 0 bases for J; bases not matched to a gene: 6. The CDR3 coding sequence is TGTGCCAGCAGTTGCCCCCAGGGGGGCTCTGGAAACACCATATATTTT. It translates to CASSCPQGGSGNTIYF.

Comments on this clone: The identical CDR3 is also encoded by other nucleotide sequences in the sample. The V gene is TRBV7-9, the J gene TRBJ1-5; 10 nucleotides match TRBD1. J lost 1 base, V lost 4 bases, and 1 base had no gene match. The CDR3 runs 15 residues. Germline V gene sequence: CDR1 SEHNR, CDR2 FQNEAQ (reference sequence). In DNA form, the CDR3 reads TGTGCCAGCAGCTGGACAGGGGGGAGCAATCAGCCCCAGCATTTT. It codes for CASSWTGGSNQPQHF.

The rearrangement joins TRBV5-1 to TRBJ2-1; the D gene is possibly TRBD2 (5 bases). V was trimmed by 5 bases and J by 0 bases, leaving 18 bases between them. The CDR3 extends over 17 amino acids. CDR1 and CDR2 (germline): SGHRS, YFSETQ. The CDR3 reads CASSYPTTGISYNEQFF. The CDR3 nucleotides read TGCGCCAGCAGTTATCCGACTACCGGAATCTCCTACAATGAGCAGTTCTTC. Complete variable domain (other parts from reference TRBV5-1 and TRBJ2-1): KAGVTQTPRYLIKTRGQQVTLSCSPISGHRSVSWYQQTPGQGLQFLFEYFSETQRNKGNFPGRFSGRQFSNSRSEMNVSTLELGDSALYLCASSYPTTGISYNEQFFGPGTRLTVL.

The chain couples TRBV11-1 to TRBJ2-1; a possible D gene is TRBD2 (5 bases). The CDR3 contains 13 residues. Trimming shortened V by 5 bases and J by 6 bases, and 11 bases separated the two germline ends. The germline V gene encodes CDR1 SGHAT and CDR2 FQDESV (reference sequence). The CDR3 protein is CASSHGLSNEQFF. The DNA of the CDR3 is TGTGCCAGCAGCCATGGACTCAGCAATGAGCAGTTCTTC.

The chain joins TRBV2 to TRBJ1-1; the match to TRBD1 covers 9 bases. The CDR3 covers 15 residues. Germline lookup yields CDR1 SNHLY and CDR2 FYNNEI. V lost 4 bases and J lost 1; bases outside the gene matches: 4. The CDR3 DNA sequence: TGTGCCAGCAGTGCCCTGACAGGGGGGAACACTGAAGCTTTCTTT. Translating it yields CASSALTGGNTEAFF.

The rearrangement uses TRBV7-6 and TRBJ2-7, with 11 positions matching TRBD2. The CDR3 sequence is 16 residues long. In germline, CDR1 is SGHVS, CDR2 FNYEAQ. V lost 5 bases, J lost 3 bases, and 9 bases stayed unmatched. The CDR3 region has the DNA TGTGCCAGCAGCCATCCCACTAGCGGGGGTGACTACGAGCAGTACTTC. This encodes CASSHPTSGGDYEQYF.

The chain recombines TRBV7-6 with TRBJ2-3, with D possibly matching TRBD2 (5 bases). V dropped 5 bases and J dropped 1 base, with 22 bases sitting between them. This CDR3 comprises 18 residues. Germline V CDR1 and CDR2: SGHVS, FNYEAQ. DNA for the CDR3: TGTGCCAGCAGCCCACCCTCGTGGGCGGGCCCTCGCACAGATACGCAGTATTTT. Translated, it gives CASSPPSWAGPRTDTQYF. The entire variable domain, with the rest obtained from reference TRBV7-6 and TRBJ2-3, is as follows: GAGVSQSPRYKVTKRGQDVALRCDPISGHVSLYWYRQALGQGPEFLTYFNYEAQQDKSGLPNDRFSAERPEGSISTLTIQRTEQRDSAMYRCASSPPSWAGPRTDTQYFGPGTRLTVL.

The CDR3 nucleotides read TGTGCCAGCAGCTTCTCGGGTTGGGGACAGCAAGAGACCCAGTACTTC. The encoded protein is CASSFSGWGQQETQYF. This rearrangement joins TRBV5-4 to TRBJ2-5; 7 nucleotides agree with TRBD1. Germline assignment: CDR1 SGHNT and CDR2 YYREEE (reference sequence). There are 16 residues in the CDR3. Trimming took 2 bases from V and 2 from J; bases not matched to a gene: 9.

This chain links TRBV7-3 with TRBJ2-2, with 7 bases matching TRBD2. The ends lost 3 bases at V and 1 base at J; junction bases unmatched: 2. The CDR3 runs 15 residues. CDR1 is SGHTA and CDR2 is FQGTGA in the germline V gene. In DNA form, the CDR3 reads TGTGCCAGCAGCTTTCTAGCGGAGAACACCGGGGAGCTGTTTTTT. This sequence encodes CASSFLAENTGELFF.

The V call is TRBV9, the J call TRBJ2-1, with 9 bases matching TRBD2. V shed 2 bases and J 7 bases; nucleotides not matched to a gene: 4. Germline assignment: CDR1 SGDLS and CDR2 YYNGEE. The CDR3 has 14 residues. CDR3 protein: CASSVGAGGNEQFF. CDR3 nucleotides: TGTGCCAGCAGCGTGGGAGCGGGAGGTAATGAGCAGTTCTTC.

This sequence joins TRBV5-6 and TRBJ1-1; no clear D. CDR3 size: 13 residues. Trimming shortened V by 7 bases and J by 3 bases, and 13 bases separated the two germline ends. Germline V gene data show CDR1 as SGHDT and CDR2 as YYEEEE. CDR3 residues: CASALGRHTEAFF. The CDR3 nucleotides read TGTGCCAGCGCCCTTGGGAGGCACACTGAAGCTTTCTTT.

The chain links TRBV7-8 to TRBJ1-5; 8 bases match TRBD1. J was trimmed by 6 bases and V by 2 bases; bases with no gene match: 9. CDR1 is SGHVS, CDR2 FQNEAQ, per germline. CDR3 length equals 16 residues. The CDR3 here is CASSLRPQGAVQPQHF. Here the CDR3 DNA reads TGTGCCAGCAGCTTAAGGCCCCAGGGGGCGGTTCAGCCCCAGCATTTT.

V gene TRBV7-9 combines with J gene TRBJ2-2; D is ambiguous. This CDR3 has 15 residues. Germline V gives CDR1 SEHNR, CDR2 FQNEAQ (reference sequence). V shed 7 bases and J shed 4 bases, with 16 bases lying between them. The CDR3 sequence: CASTHRRVGTGELFF. DNA for the CDR3: TGTGCCAGCACCCACCGTCGGGTGGGCACCGGGGAGCTGTTTTTT.

The rearrangement uses TRBV2 and TRBJ2-3, with D possibly matching TRBD1 (5 bases). CDR1 is SNHLY and CDR2 is FYNNEI in the germline V gene. CDR3 size: 13 residues. V lost 1 base to trimming and J lost 6 bases, with 8 bases between them. Here the CDR3 reads CASSEGGADTQYF. CDR3 in DNA: TGTGCCAGCAGTGAAGGTGGGGCGGATACGCAGTATTTT.

The chain uses TRBV29-1 and TRBJ2-5; the match to TRBD2 covers 8 bases. The V gene end was trimmed by 5 bases and the J gene end by 4 bases; junction bases not matched to a gene: 9. This CDR3 is built from 14 residues. In germline, CDR1 is SQVTM, CDR2 ANQGSEA. CDR3 region: CSVQGWREVETQYF. Written as DNA, the CDR3 is TGCAGCGTTCAGGGCTGGCGGGAGGTAGAGACCCAGTACTTC.